The 15 T cell receptor beta chains reported below all come from one sample, sequenced in a study of blood T cell repertoires in COVID-19. The method was immunoSEQ multiplex PCR; TCRdb's version includes in-frame clones alone and lacks a portion of them. Counted here are around 180,000 clones, 85% to 90% occurring once; the ten biggest clones make up less than 3.5%. Sequenced sample: peripheral blood. These receptors all come from a young woman with active or convalescent COVID-19.

V is TRBV6-5 and J is TRBJ2-7, with D possibly TRBD2 on 5 matching bases. CDR3 length equals 14 residues. Trimming shortened V by 2 bases and J by 2 bases, and 10 bases separated the two germline ends. Germline CDR1 MNHEY, CDR2 SVGAGI. This chain's CDR3 is CASSYGGPTYEQYF. The DNA of the CDR3 is TGTGCCAGCAGTTACGGCGGGCCGACCTACGAGCAGTACTTC.

The V call is TRBV4-1, the J call TRBJ2-1, with 10 nucleotides matching TRBD2. With V trimmed by 3 bases and J by 5 bases, 10 bases remained unmatched. The CDR3 has 17 amino acids. CDR1 and CDR2 from the germline V gene are MGHRA and YSYEKL. The CDR3 coding sequence is TGCGCCAGCAGCCACGGAACCCTAGCGGGGGTACACAATGAGCAGTTCTTC. This encodes CASSHGTLAGVHNEQFF.

V and J are TRBV19 and TRBJ2-1; no clear D gene. Trimming removed 5 bases at V and 0 bases at J, with 8 bases between. The CDR3 is 14 amino acids. CDR1 and CDR2 from the germline V gene are LNHDA and SQIVND (reference sequence). The CDR3 sequence is CASSLPSSYNEQFF. In DNA form, the CDR3 reads TGTGCCAGTAGTTTACCTAGCTCCTACAATGAGCAGTTCTTC. Full variable domain (missing parts from reference TRBV19 and TRBJ2-1): DGGITQSPKYLFRKEGQNVTLSCEQNLNHDAMYWYRQDPGQGLRLIYYSQIVNDFQKGDIAEGYSVSREKKESFPLTVTSAQKNPTAFYLCASSLPSSYNEQFFGPGTRLTVL.

The rearrangement joins TRBV19 to TRBJ1-2; D remains unclear. Germline loops: CDR1 LNHDA, CDR2 SQIVND (reference sequence). V lost 3 bases and J lost 6, with 17 bases in between. The CDR3 is 15 residues long. The CDR3 region has the DNA TGTGCCAGTAGTATCGCGGGTCGAACTGGAGATGGCTACACCTTC. Encoded protein: CASSIAGRTGDGYTF.

A few counts support this clone. The chain is built from TRBV3-1 (or the pseudogene TRBV3-2) and TRBJ2-7, with 7 bases identical to TRBD2. J gave up 2 bases and V 7 bases, and 11 bases lay outside the gene matches. The CDR3 is 15 amino acids. The germline CDR1 and CDR2 sequences are LGHDT and YNNKEL (reference sequence). CDR3 region: CASTRQAGGTYEQYF. For the CDR3, the DNA is TGTGCCAGCACCCGTCAGGCCGGGGGGACCTACGAGCAGTACTTC.

This chain links TRBV9 with TRBJ1-1; tentatively, D is TRBD1 (5 bases). The CDR3 has 13 residues. The germline V gene encodes CDR1 SGDLS and CDR2 YYNGEE. Trimming cost V 0 bases and J 3 bases, with 6 bases left between them. CDR3 amino acids: CASSVVGDTEAFF. CDR3 DNA: TGTGCCAGCAGCGTAGTAGGGGACACTGAAGCTTTCTTT.

The chain is built from TRBV24-1 and TRBJ2-7; the match to TRBD1 covers 9 bases. This CDR3 has 14 residues. The J segment lost 6 bases and the V segment lost 5 bases, leaving 7 bases of the junction unmatched. Germline lookup yields CDR1 KGHDR and CDR2 SFDVKD. The DNA for the CDR3 is TGTGCCACCAGTGGGACAGGGGCCCCCACCGAGCAGTACTTC. Translation gives CATSGTGAPTEQYF.

Only one count was recorded for this clone. This chain connects TRBV5-4 to TRBJ1-2, with D possibly TRBD1 on 6 matching bases. Trimming left V 0 bases short and J 8 bases short, with 14 bases between. The germline V gene has CDR1 SGHNT and CDR2 YYREEE (reference sequence). This CDR3 has 14 residues. The CDR3 loop reads CASSLEARGYGYTF. Here the CDR3 DNA reads TGTGCCAGCAGCTTGGAGGCCAGGGGATACGGCTACACCTTC. The full variable domain, rest sourced from reference TRBV5-4 and TRBJ1-2, is ETGVTQSPTHLIKTRGQQVTLRCSSQSGHNTVSWYQQALGQGPQFIFQYYREEENGRGNFPPRFSGLQFPNYSSELNVNALELDDSALYLCASSLEARGYGYTFGSGTRLTVV.

The gene calls are TRBV30 and TRBJ1-1; 8 nucleotides agree with TRBD1. Germline V lookup: CDR1 GTSNPN, CDR2 SVGIG (reference sequence). The CDR3 runs to 16 residues. Germline trimming cut 1 base from V and 4 bases from J; bases unmatched to any gene: 11. The CDR3 DNA reads as TGTGCCTGGAGTGACCCACGGACAGGGATATTCACTGAAGCTTTCTTT. Amino acids: CAWSDPRTGIFTEAFF.

The gene calls are TRBV5-6 and TRBJ2-3; D may be TRBD2 (6 bases). This CDR3 is built from 15 residues. Germline-derived CDR1 and CDR2 are SGHDT and YYEEEE. The V end was cut by 0 bases, the J end by 6 bases, with 14 bases between. The CDR3 here is CASSLDGGLIDTQYF. CDR3 nucleotides: TGTGCCAGCAGCTTGGATGGGGGGTTAATCGATACGCAGTATTTT.

This sequence joins TRBV18 and TRBJ1-2, with D possibly TRBD1 on 5 matching bases. Per germline, CDR1 KGHSH and CDR2 LQKENI. This CDR3 has 16 residues. V lost 0 bases to trimming and J lost 1 base, with 12 bases between them. The DNA for the CDR3 is TGTGCCAGCTCACCACCTACTGGGGCCCTTAACTATGGCTACACCTTC. Translating it yields CASSPPTGALNYGYTF.

For this clone: Other DNA sequences in the sample encode the same CDR3. J is TRBJ2-1 and V is TRBV18; TRBD2 aligns across 10 bases. The CDR3 spans 15 residues. J gave up 7 bases and V 3 bases, and 6 bases lay outside the gene matches. In germline, CDR1 is KGHSH, CDR2 LQKENI. This CDR3 reads CASSPGAGGRNEQFF. CDR3 DNA sequence: TGTGCCAGCTCACCGGGAGCGGGAGGGCGGAATGAGCAGTTCTTC.

The rearrangement links TRBV7-9 to TRBJ2-1; 13 nucleotides agree with TRBD2. V dropped 5 bases and J dropped 8; count of bases not matched to a gene: 6. Germline V gives CDR1 SEHNR, CDR2 FQNEAQ (reference sequence). The CDR3 covers 15 residues. The CDR3 protein is CASSRRTSGSHEQFF. The CDR3 DNA reads TGTGCCAGCAGCCGCCGGACTAGCGGGAGTCATGAGCAGTTCTTC.

V is TRBV7-2 and J is TRBJ2-7; maybe TRBD1 (6 bases). This CDR3 has 13 residues. The ends were cut back, 5 bases at V and 4 bases at J, with 12 bases in the middle. Germline CDR1 reads SGHTA; CDR2 reads FQGNSA. CDR3 amino acids: CASSALGAYEQYF. The CDR3 coding sequence is TGTGCCAGCAGCGCCCTGGGGGCATACGAGCAGTACTTC.

The chain uses TRBV6-1 and TRBJ1-1, with D maybe TRBD1 (6 bases). The germline V gene encodes CDR1 MNHNS and CDR2 SASEGT. Trimming left V 0 bases short and J 1 base short, with 9 bases between. The CDR3 covers 15 residues. The CDR3 loop is CASSEARGGNTEAFF. The CDR3 bases are TGTGCCAGCAGTGAAGCGCGAGGGGGGAACACTGAAGCTTTCTTT.